These 7 T cell receptor beta chains originate from one sample sequenced in a study of response to subunit inactivated influenza vaccine. MiXCR, run by TCRdb on the RT-PCR reads, gives a single entry per CDR3 protein. In the table there are 490,000 or so distinct CDR3 sequences, less than 10% of which are singletons. Sequences were derived from PBMCs from blood, sampled 23 months after vaccination. These receptor sequences come from a man aged 50 to 69 who received an inactivated influenza vaccine.

The V call is TRBV5-6, the J call TRBJ1-1, with a tentative D call TRBD1 (5 bases). Germline V gene data show CDR1 as SGHDT and CDR2 as YYEEEE. Trimming stripped 3 bases from V and 2 bases from J, with 8 bases between. There are 13 residues in the CDR3. CDR3 protein: CASSSDSNTEAFF. CDR3 bases: TGTGCCAGCAGCTCTGACAGTAACACTGAAGCTTTCTTT.

This clonotype was observed a few times. This rearrangement joins TRBV29-1 to TRBJ2-3; D remains ambiguous. The V and J ends lost 5 bases and 3 bases respectively, with 6 bases between them. Germline-derived CDR1 and CDR2 are SQVTM and ANQGSEA. This CDR3 comprises 11 residues. CDR3 region: CSVKQTDTQYF. CDR3 in DNA: TGCAGCGTTAAGCAAACAGATACGCAGTATTTT.

This clonotype was seen repeatedly, ten times or more. This sequence joins TRBV5-1 and TRBJ2-5; 13 nucleotides match TRBD2. Germline V gives CDR1 SGHRS, CDR2 YFSETQ. Trimming cost V 4 bases and J 3 bases; bases outside gene matches: 6. The CDR3 runs to 16 residues. The CDR3 is CASSLGLAGEKETQYF. DNA for the CDR3: TGCGCCAGCAGCCTCGGACTAGCGGGAGAAAAAGAGACCCAGTACTTC.

This clonotype was counted many times. The rearrangement joins TRBV30 to TRBJ2-1; 8 nucleotides line up with TRBD2. CDR3 length: 16 amino acids. Looked up from germline, CDR1 is GTSNPN and CDR2 is SVGIG (reference sequence). J was trimmed by 7 bases and V by 0 bases; bases with no gene match: 11. The CDR3 nucleotides read TGTGCCTGGAGTGTACTAGGAGCGGGAGAGGGTAATGAGCAGTTCTTC. This translates into CAWSVLGAGEGNEQFF.

A word on this clonotype: This may be a read error, as it is one base from a much larger clone. V is TRBV5-1 and J is TRBJ2-3; the match to TRBD2 covers 10 bases. The CDR3 covers 16 residues. The junction had 6 bases not matched to a gene; V was cut back by 4 bases and J by 1 base. The germline gives CDR1 SGHRS, CDR2 YFSETQ. Here the CDR3 DNA reads TGCGCCAGCAGCCCAGCCGGGACTAGCGGCACAGATACGCAGTATTTT. This gives the protein CASSPAGTSGTDTQYF.

This clonotype was counted only a few times. The chain is built from TRBV7-3 and TRBJ2-3; no clear D gene. In germline, CDR1 is SGHTA, CDR2 FQGTGA. The germline V and J ends were trimmed by 2 bases and 1 base, with 13 bases remaining between them. The CDR3 has 16 amino acids. Written as DNA, the CDR3 is TGTGCCAGCAGCTTAGAGACGCAACCGGGCACAGATACGCAGTATTTT. As protein: CASSLETQPGTDTQYF.

This clonotype was observed a few times. The CDR3 protein is CAISESRTVQETQYF. CDR3 in DNA: TGTGCCATCAGTGAGTCCCGGACAGTACAAGAGACCCAGTACTTC. This chain joins TRBV10-3 and TRBJ2-5; a possible D gene is TRBD1 (6 bases). The CDR3 extends over 15 amino acids. The V gene lost 0 bases and the J gene lost 2 bases, with 10 bases spanning the gap. The germline CDR1 and CDR2 sequences are ENHRY and SYGVKD.